The T cell receptor beta chain described here comes from a study of OX40 agonist ivuxolimab in advanced cancers. Background on the study: Ivuxolimab, an agonist antibody against OX40 (CD134), was given to patients. A diagnosis of hepatocellular carcinoma, melanoma, renal cell or head and neck cancer was present in dose-escalation patients. General study points: Some nonresponders additionally presented with little normalized T-cell clonal expansion.

V lost 3 bases and J lost 2, with 15 bases in between. Germline V lookup: CDR1 SGDLS, CDR2 YYNGEE. This CDR3 has 15 amino acids. As for this clone: The antigen is undetermined.

The protocol was immunoSEQ multiplex PCR, while the TCRdb copy is restricted to in-frame clones and leaves out a portion. The table shows roughly 45,000 clones, with 70% to 90% occurring only once. The chain has TRBV9 and TRBJ2-7; D could derive from TRBD1 or TRBD2 (5 bases each). The input for sequencing was CD4+ or CD8+ T cells sorted from blood, taken in a trial of the OX40 agonist ivuxolimab. The source of this sequence is an adult with an advanced solid tumor such as melanoma, head and neck, liver or kidney cancer. As DNA, the CDR3 is TGTGCCAGCAGCGAGGGGTGGGGGATAACCTACGAGCAGTACTTC. It is translated as CASSEGWGITYEQYF.